The TCR beta chain described here comes from a study of blood T cell repertoires in COVID-19. Study details: Acute and convalescent COVID-19 specimens originated in the United States, Italy and Spain.

Trimming shortened V by 0 bases and J by 7 bases, and 24 bases separated the two germline ends. The CDR3 is made up of 19 amino acids. Looked up from germline, CDR1 is LNHNV and CDR2 is YYDKDF (reference sequence). The assay was immunoSEQ multiplex PCR, and TCRdb's table has in-frame clones only and misses some. Among fewer than 110,000 clones listed, roughly nine tenths were seen once. V gene TRBV15 combines with J gene TRBJ1-4; maybe TRBD1 (6 bases). This sequence was found in an elderly woman in a cohort sampled during active COVID-19. Sequenced sample: peripheral blood. CDR3 coding DNA: TGTGCCACCAGCAGAGATGGTGTAGCGGGGGCGATCGGGAGTGAAAAACTGTTTTTT. Its translation: CATSRDGVAGAIGSEKLFF. Drawing the rest from reference TRBV15 and TRBJ1-4, the complete variable domain is DAMVIQNPRYQVTQFGKPVTLSCSQTLNHNVMYWYQQKSSQAPKLLFHYYDKDFNNEADTPDNFQSRRPNTSFCFLDIRSPGLGDTAMYLCATSRDGVAGAIGSEKLFFGSGTQLSVL.